This T cell receptor beta chain was sequenced in a study of CD8+CD57+ T cells in acquired aplastic anemia. Study context: Sorted cells (CD4+ and CD8+) yielded DNA amounts that averaged roughly 3.5 ug. As sequenced from healthy donors, CD4+ cells averaged roughly 11 million reads.

CDR3 and TCR beta VDJ profiling relied on genomic DNA as the template. TCRdb reanalysed the reads using MiXCR and keeps one entry per CDR3 protein. The repertoire holds under 200,000 distinct CDR3 sequences, with around 40% as singletons. Whole-study results and caveats: Patients and controls shared fewer than 30 CD8+ CDR3 sequences.

In the case of this clonotype: No antigen is known for it.

V was trimmed by 1 base and J by 0 bases, leaving 7 bases between them. Germline CDR1 reads SGHTA; CDR2 reads FQGNSA. The CDR3 consists of 14 residues. The sequence was collected from a human donor in good health. The chain links TRBV7-2 to TRBJ2-7, with D unresolved. Sequencing was performed on sorted CD4+, CD8+, or CD8+CD57+ T cells (not recorded which) from PBMCs. CDR3 coding DNA: TGTGCCAGCAGCTTAGGAGTGGCCTCCTACGAGCAGTACTTC. Protein: CASSLGVASYEQYF.